This entry is about one T cell receptor (beta chain). Followed longitudinally, the Seattle patients had been enrolled during active infection. The data are from a study of blood T cell repertoires in COVID-19. Study-wide context: The origin of the acute and convalescent COVID-19 samples was the United States, Italy and Spain.

The data were produced by immunoSEQ multiplex PCR, yet TCRdb's version contains in-frame clones alone and is incomplete. The table has 200,000 or so clones, roughly 79% seen once. The clonotype comes from a woman aged 80 or over with COVID-19, enrolled during active disease. Specimen: peripheral blood.

The CDR3, as DNA: TGTGCCAGCAGCCCTCTGGTTAGCTCCTACGAGCAGTACTTC. Translating it yields CASSPLVSSYEQYF. This chain uses TRBV7-2 with TRBJ2-7; D is ambiguous. The CDR3 loop spans 14 amino acids. Germline CDR1 SGHTA, CDR2 FQGNSA. V lost 5 bases and J 0 bases, leaving 11 bases between the germline ends.